The next 8 T cell receptor beta chains were all read from a single sample in a study of blood T cell repertoires in COVID-19. Profiling relied on immunoSEQ multiplex PCR, and the TCRdb table lists in-frame clones only, not all of them. The sample records fewer than 300,000 clones, around 82% being singletons. Sequenced: peripheral blood. The receptors shown here come from a human donor in a cohort sampled during active COVID-19.

The J gene is TRBJ2-7, the V gene TRBV29-1; tentative D call: TRBD2 (7 bases). V was clipped by 7 bases and J by 6 bases, with 13 bases between them. The CDR3 is 11 amino acids. Germline CDR1 is SQVTM and CDR2 is ANQGSEA. The CDR3 spells CSGKRGGEQYF. CDR3 DNA sequence: TGCAGCGGAAAAAGGGGGGGCGAGCAGTACTTC.

This chain uses TRBV5-6 with TRBJ2-7; D is possibly TRBD1 (5 bases). The V and J ends lost 4 bases and 2 bases respectively, with 10 bases between them. The CDR3 spans 13 residues. Germline V gives CDR1 SGHDT, CDR2 YYEEEE. This chain's CDR3 is CASSPRATYEQYF. The CDR3 coding sequence is TGTGCCAGCAGCCCCAGGGCTACCTACGAGCAGTACTTC. Full variable domain (rest looked up from reference TRBV5-6 and TRBJ2-7): DAGVTQSPTHLIKTRGQQVTLRCSPKSGHDTVSWYQQALGQGPQFIFQYYEEEERQRGNFPDRFSGHQFPNYSSELNVNALLLGDSALYLCASSPRATYEQYFGPGTRLTVT.

V is TRBV18 and J is TRBJ1-4; D unresolved. Germline CDR1 and CDR2: KGHSH and LQKENI. The V end lost 1 base, the J end lost 3 bases, and 9 bases lay between the germline ends. CDR3 length equals 15 residues. The chain's CDR3 is CASSPRQASNEKLFF. The CDR3 DNA follows: TGTGCCAGCTCACCACGGCAGGCATCTAATGAAAAACTGTTTTTT.

The chain joins TRBV4-1 to TRBJ2-1; a weak D match, TRBD2 (6 bases). The germline CDR1 and CDR2 sequences are MGHRA and YSYEKL. The CDR3 runs to 14 residues. V lost 3 bases and J 8 bases, leaving 14 bases between the germline ends. The CDR3 sequence: CASSQRLGVHEQFF. The CDR3 coding sequence is TGCGCCAGCAGCCAGCGACTAGGGGTACATGAGCAGTTCTTC.

The J gene is TRBJ2-1, the V gene TRBV28, with 8 bases that match TRBD1. Looked up from germline, CDR1 is MDHEN and CDR2 is SYDVKM. The CDR3 totals 18 residues. The J segment lost 2 bases and the V segment lost 4 bases, leaving 13 bases of the junction unmatched. The CDR3 bases are TGTGCCAGCAGTTCAGTCCGGACAGGGACCCAGGCCTACAATGAGCAGTTCTTC. Protein product: CASSSVRTGTQAYNEQFF.

The V call is TRBV11-3, the J call TRBJ2-7; the match to TRBD1 covers 7 bases. Germline V gives CDR1 SGHNT, CDR2 YENEEA. The CDR3 is 16 amino acids. Trimming cost V 5 bases and J 3 bases; bases outside gene matches: 13. Here the CDR3 DNA reads TGTGCCAGCAGCGCCGTAGACAGGGTTTGCGGCTACGAGCAGTACTTC. Encoded protein: CASSAVDRVCGYEQYF.

V usage is TRBV11-2 and J usage is TRBJ2-7; weak D call: TRBD2 (5 bases). This CDR3 comprises 15 residues. Per the germline V gene, CDR1 is SGHAT and CDR2 is FQNNGV. Trimming removed 6 bases from V and 2 bases from J, with 17 bases in between. CDR3 nucleotide sequence: TGTGCCAGCAGTCTCCGAGAGGCGGGCCCCTACGAGCAGTACTTC. This gives the protein CASSLREAGPYEQYF.

This chain joins TRBV7-2 and TRBJ1-4; 8 bases line up with TRBD1. J was trimmed by 8 bases and V by 7 bases; bases with no gene match: 6. Germline CDR1 and CDR2: SGHTA and FQGNSA. The CDR3 runs 13 residues. DNA of the CDR3: TGTGCCAGCACCCAGGGGGCCAGAGAAAAACTGTTTTTT. Residues: CASTQGAREKLFF.